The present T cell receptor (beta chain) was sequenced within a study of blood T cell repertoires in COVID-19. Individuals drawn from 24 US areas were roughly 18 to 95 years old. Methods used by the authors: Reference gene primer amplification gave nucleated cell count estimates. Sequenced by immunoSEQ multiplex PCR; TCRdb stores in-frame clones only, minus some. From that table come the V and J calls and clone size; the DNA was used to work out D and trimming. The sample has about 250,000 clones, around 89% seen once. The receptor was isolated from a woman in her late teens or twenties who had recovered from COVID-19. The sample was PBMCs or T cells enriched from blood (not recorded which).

CDR3 in DNA: TGCGCCAGCAGCCACGTAGATACCGGGTGGGAGCTGTTTTTT. Translation: CASSHVDTGWELFF. The V gene is TRBV4-1, the J gene TRBJ2-2; D not certain. The germline V gene has CDR1 MGHRA and CDR2 YSYEKL. This CDR3 contains 14 residues. With 3 bases removed from V and 9 bases from J, the gap between germline ends came to 14 bases.